This is a list of T cell receptor beta chains from one sample in a study of early T cells in non-severe SARS-CoV-2 infection. TCRdb reprocessed the 5' RACE reads via MiXCR and lists one record per CDR3 protein. The table records about 32,000 distinct CDR3 sequences, 5.2% of them present only once. The source material was whole blood. The source of these receptors is an adult who was a healthcare worker with PCR-confirmed SARS-CoV-2 infection or an uninfected control (not recorded which). Both conserved end residues are part of each CDR3. The D gene is left open where the match is weak. Not every row has a clone size; where given, it reads once, few, many or a size class.

TGCAGTGCTTACAGGGAACACAACTATGGCTACACCTTC,CSAYREHNYGYTF,TRBV20-1,many,TRBJ1-2,.
TGTGCCAGCAGCACAGAAGGCGGACTAGCGGGATCCGAGCAGTACTTC,CASSTEGGLAGSEQYF,TRBV7-2,many,TRBJ2-7,TRBD2
TGTGCCAGCAGTGCCTCCTGGGGTTCGGAGAGCTATGGCTACACCTTC,CASSASWGSESYGYTF,TRBV28,many,TRBJ1-2,.
TGCGCCAGCAGCTTGGCCAATAGCGGGAGACGGGGAGATACGCAGTATTTT,CASSLANSGRRGDTQYF,TRBV5-1,few,TRBJ2-3,TRBD2
TGTGCCAGCAGTTACTCGACTAGCGGGGCCTACGAGCAGTACTTC,CASSYSTSGAYEQYF,TRBV6-2/TRBV6-3,.,TRBJ2-7,TRBD2
TGTGCCAGCAGCCGGGCGACAGGGGAAGGTGAAAAACTGTTTTTT,CASSRATGEGEKLFF,TRBV7-3,.,TRBJ1-4,TRBD1
TGTGCCAGTAGTGCGGACAGGGTGGCCTATGGCTACACCTTC,CASSADRVAYGYTF,TRBV19,many,TRBJ1-2,TRBD1
TGTGCCAGCAGCTTGATAGGACAACCTAATTCACCCCTCCACTTT,CASSLIGQPNSPLHF,TRBV11-2,many,TRBJ1-6,.
TGTGCCAGCAGCTTAGGAGGGACAGGAGGTGAAAAACTGTTTTTT,CASSLGGTGGEKLFF,TRBV7-2,many,TRBJ1-4,TRBD1
TGTGCCAGCAGCTTAACGACTAGCGGCCAAGAGACCCAGTACTTC,CASSLTTSGQETQYF,TRBV7-2,many,TRBJ2-5,TRBD2
TGTGCCAGCAGCGCTAAGCGGGAGCAGTTCTTC,CASSAKREQFF,TRBV11-2,many,TRBJ2-1,.
TGTGCCAGCATGGAGACTAGCGGGGGCACCGGGGAGCTGTTTTTT,CASMETSGGTGELFF,TRBV6-4,many,TRBJ2-2,TRBD2
TGCAGTGCTCCCGGGACTAGCATAGATGAGCAGTTCTTC,CSAPGTSIDEQFF,TRBV20-1,many,TRBJ2-1,TRBD2
TGCAGCGTTAGGCAGGGCGAGGGAAGCGAGCAGTACTTC,CSVRQGEGSEQYF,TRBV29-1,.,TRBJ2-7,.
TGCAGTGCCCTTAGCGGGACCGCCAACAATGAGCAGTTCTTC,CSALSGTANNEQFF,TRBV20-1,many,TRBJ2-1,TRBD2
TGTGCCAGCAGGCAGACGGCGGGGTTGGGTTATGGCTACACCTTC,CASRQTAGLGYGYTF,TRBV7-3,few,TRBJ1-2,.
TGTGCCAGCAGAGAACGGGACTACCCCACCGGGGAGCTGTTTTTT,CASRERDYPTGELFF,TRBV6-2/TRBV6-3,.,TRBJ2-2,TRBD2
TGCAGTGCTAGACAAATAGCCTCCGAGCAGTACTTC,CSARQIASEQYF,TRBV20-1,.,TRBJ2-7,.
TGTGCCAGCAGCTTTGAAAGTACTGAAGCTTTCTTT,CASSFESTEAFF,TRBV7-9,many,TRBJ1-1,.
TGTGCCAGCAGCCCCGTCGGCGGGGGGAACACCGGGGAGCTGTTTTTT,CASSPVGGGNTGELFF,TRBV7-2,.,TRBJ2-2,TRBD2
TGTGCCAGCAGTTTTTCCGACTCCTACGAGCAGTACTTC,CASSFSDSYEQYF,TRBV28,many,TRBJ2-7,.
TGTGCCAGCATACTGGGGGAGACCCAGTACTTC,CASILGETQYF,TRBV2,many,TRBJ2-5,.
TGTGCCAGCAGTCAACTAGAATCGAATGAGCAGTTCTTC,CASSQLESNEQFF,TRBV6-4,many,TRBJ2-1,.
TGTGCCAGCAGCCATGGACAGTCCAGTCAGCATTTT,CASSHGQSSQHF,TRBV7-2,many,TRBJ1-5,.
TGTGCCAGCAGCTTACAGGGGAGCTCCTACGAGCAGTACTTC,CASSLQGSSYEQYF,TRBV7-9,medium-sized,TRBJ2-7,.